This T cell receptor beta chain stems from a study of T-cell memory formation after mild COVID-19. This clonotype was picked up many times. TCRdb analysed the 5' RACE reads with MiXCR anew, one entry per CDR3 protein. The repertoire holds more than 150,000 distinct CDR3 sequences, with approximately 17% as singletons. Trimming removed 3 bases at V and 7 bases at J, with 9 bases between. Germline assignment: CDR1 ENHRY and CDR2 SYGVKD. This CDR3 has 13 residues. The sample comprised PBMCs or a T cell subset sorted from them (not recorded which). The origin of this receptor is a man in his late teens or twenties who had mild COVID-19 (a few samples of this study predate the infection). Cell type and time point are not known. The genes are TRBV10-3 and TRBJ1-4; D ambiguous. CDR3 sequence (DNA): TGTGCCATCAGTGAAAGGTTGAGTGAAAAACTGTTTTTT. It translates to CAISERLSEKLFF.